Following are 21 T cell receptor beta chains from one sample sequenced in a study of graft-versus-host responses after intestinal transplantation. No antigen has been assigned to these receptors. The data were produced by immunoSEQ multiplex PCR, yet TCRdb's version contains in-frame clones alone and is incomplete. The sample gives tens of thousands of clones, roughly nine tenths of which show up once; 0.34% is in the top ten. The sequenced sample was unstimulated CD4+ T cells sorted from spleen or lymph node cells, obtained before intestinal transplant. These TCRs come from a human donor who received an intestinal transplant.

V gene TRBV5-6 combines with J gene TRBJ2-5; 9 positions match TRBD2. The CDR3 has 16 amino acids. Per germline, CDR1 SGHDT and CDR2 YYEEEE. Trimming took 0 bases from V and 3 from J; bases not matched to a gene: 6. This CDR3 is CASSLVRLAGKETQYF. CDR3 DNA sequence: TGTGCCAGCAGCTTGGTTAGGCTAGCGGGGAAAGAGACCCAGTACTTC. The entire variable domain, with the rest obtained from reference TRBV5-6 and TRBJ2-5, is as follows: DAGVTQSPTHLIKTRGQQVTLRCSPKSGHDTVSWYQQALGQGPQFIFQYYEEEERQRGNFPDRFSGHQFPNYSSELNVNALLLGDSALYLCASSLVRLAGKETQYFGPGTRLLVL.

This rearrangement joins TRBV2 to TRBJ1-2; 7 positions match TRBD1. This CDR3 contains 16 residues. J gave up 3 bases and V 2 bases, and 9 bases lay outside the gene matches. CDR1 and CDR2 (germline): SNHLY, FYNNEI. Here the CDR3 DNA reads TGTGCCAGCAGTGAACGGTGGGCAGGGGGAGACTATGGCTACACCTTC. This codes for CASSERWAGGDYGYTF.

The rearrangement joins TRBV5-6 to TRBJ1-2, with D perhaps matching TRBD1 (6 bases). The V end lost 4 bases, the J end lost 8 bases, and 21 bases lay between the germline ends. Germline values: CDR1 SGHDT, CDR2 YYEEEE. The CDR3 runs 15 residues. For the CDR3, the DNA is TGTGCCAGCAGCCTATGGGCCCAGGGGACAAAGGGCTACACCTTC. Encoded protein: CASSLWAQGTKGYTF.

The chain couples TRBV28 to TRBJ1-1, with D possibly matching TRBD1 (6 bases). The CDR3 is made up of 14 amino acids. Germline V lookup: CDR1 MDHEN, CDR2 SYDVKM. Trimming took off 6 bases at V and 4 bases at J, with 15 bases between the two ends. CDR3 region: CASRSRGYGTEAFF. The CDR3 nucleotides are TGTGCCAGCAGGAGCAGGGGTTATGGCACTGAAGCTTTCTTT. The whole variable domain, filled in from reference TRBV28 and TRBJ1-1, reads DVKVTQSSRYLVKRTGEKVFLECVQDMDHENMFWYRQDPGLGLRLIYFSYDVKMKEKGDIPEGYSVSREKKERFSLILESASTNQTSMYLCASRSRGYGTEAFFGQGTRLTVV.

V is TRBV6-5 and J is TRBJ1-5; 8 positions agree with TRBD1. The CDR3 runs 14 residues. Unmatched junction bases numbered 7, after V lost 6 bases and J lost 6 bases. Looked up from germline, CDR1 is MNHEY and CDR2 is SVGAGI. DNA of the CDR3: TGTGCCAGCAGCTCGACAGGGGAGCGTCAGCCCCAGCATTTT. Protein sequence: CASSSTGERQPQHF.

This chain connects TRBV7-9 to TRBJ2-3; a possible D gene is TRBD2 (5 bases). Trimming removed 1 base at V and 0 bases at J, with 8 bases between. The CDR3 is 15 residues long. Germline V CDR1 and CDR2: SEHNR, FQNEAQ (reference sequence). The CDR3 coding sequence is TGTGCCAGCAGCTTAGGGATAGCGAGCACAGATACGCAGTATTTT. Protein product: CASSLGIASTDTQYF.

The rearrangement uses TRBV28 and TRBJ2-7; D may be TRBD2 (6 bases). CDR1 is MDHEN and CDR2 is SYDVKM in the germline V gene. The CDR3 length is 18 residues. The V and J ends lost 8 bases and 3 bases respectively, with 29 bases between them. As DNA, the CDR3 is TGTGCCAGCTATACTAACCTTGTCCCGGGACTCAACCTCTACGAGCAGTACTTC. It is translated as CASYTNLVPGLNLYEQYF.

The chain has TRBV27 and TRBJ1-6; D not resolved. The CDR3 sequence is 16 residues long. From germline, CDR1 is MNHEY and CDR2 SMNVEV (reference sequence). V gave up 0 bases and J gave up 7 bases, with 13 bases separating them. The CDR3 sequence is CASSLSQSRGNSPLHF. In nucleotides, the CDR3 is TGTGCCAGCAGTTTATCTCAGTCACGGGGAAATTCACCCCTCCACTTT.

The chain combines TRBV11-3 with TRBJ2-7; D gene unclear. CDR1 and CDR2 (germline): SGHNT, YENEEA. The CDR3 is 14 amino acids. Trimming shortened V by 2 bases and J by 2 bases, and 10 bases separated the two germline ends. This CDR3 is CASSLRDKAYEQYF. DNA for the CDR3: TGTGCCAGCAGCTTAAGAGACAAGGCCTACGAGCAGTACTTC.

This chain connects TRBV10-3 to TRBJ2-7; D may be TRBD2 (5 bases). Germline V lookup: CDR1 ENHRY, CDR2 SYGVKD. Between the trimmed V and J ends, which lost 7 bases and 2 bases, there was a span of 12 bases. The CDR3 length is 13 residues. CDR3 in DNA: TGTGCCATCACTTCGGGGTTTCCCTACGAGCAGTACTTC. The encoded protein is CAITSGFPYEQYF.

This chain connects TRBV29-1 to TRBJ2-3; 9 bases map to TRBD2. This CDR3 spans 14 amino acids. The germline gives CDR1 SQVTM, CDR2 ANQGSEA. Losses at the gene ends were 3 bases for V and 1 base for J; bases not matched to a gene: 2. Here the CDR3 reads CSVDRTSGTDTQYF. CDR3 coding DNA: TGCAGCGTTGATCGGACTAGCGGCACAGATACGCAGTATTTT.

The chain employs TRBV6-4 and TRBJ1-5; 7 positions agree with TRBD1. Trimming took 9 bases from V and 5 from J; bases not matched to a gene: 16. The CDR3 spans 16 residues. Germline assignment: CDR1 MRHNA and CDR2 SNTAGT. The DNA of the CDR3 is TGTGCCAGAAAACCAACAGACAGGGAACGGGATCAGCCCCAGCATTTT. As protein: CARKPTDRERDQPQHF.

The chain couples TRBV5-1 to TRBJ2-7; no firm D call. CDR1 is SGHRS and CDR2 is YFSETQ in the germline V gene. Trimming removed 2 bases at V and 2 bases at J, with 8 bases between. The CDR3 extends over 13 amino acids. The CDR3 DNA follows: TGCGCCAGCAGCTTAAATCCCGCCTACGAGCAGTACTTC. Its translation: CASSLNPAYEQYF.

The V and J genes are TRBV5-6 and TRBJ2-7; 8 nucleotides match TRBD1. The germline gives CDR1 SGHDT, CDR2 YYEEEE. Trimming removed 3 bases from V and 12 bases from J; junction bases left unmatched: 11. The CDR3 has 13 residues. The CDR3 DNA reads TGTGCCAGCAGCTGGCGGGACAGGACTAATTCGTACTTC. This sequence encodes CASSWRDRTNSYF.

CDR3 coding DNA: TGTGCCAGCAGCTTCGGCAGGGGGTACGAGCAGTACTTC. The encoded protein is CASSFGRGYEQYF. The genes are TRBV5-6 and TRBJ2-7, with TRBD1 matching 7 bases. Unmatched junction bases numbered 3, after V lost 2 bases and J lost 4 bases. The germline V gene has CDR1 SGHDT and CDR2 YYEEEE. The CDR3 is 13 amino acids.

The rearrangement uses TRBV5-1 and TRBJ2-3, with D unresolved. V shed 4 bases and J shed 1 base, with 10 bases lying between them. Germline CDR1 is SGHRS and CDR2 is YFSETQ. The CDR3 runs to 14 residues. The CDR3 region has the DNA TGCGCCAGCAGCCCGGTAAGAGGCACAGATACGCAGTATTTT. Residues: CASSPVRGTDTQYF.

This rearrangement joins TRBV11-2 to TRBJ1-6; 7 bases map to TRBD1. CDR3 length: 15 residues. V shed 4 bases and J 9 bases; nucleotides not matched to a gene: 9. The germline gives CDR1 SGHAT, CDR2 FQNNGV. CDR3 sequence: CASSSTGTAISPLHF. CDR3 nucleotide sequence: TGTGCCAGCAGCTCCACCGGGACAGCAATTTCACCCCTCCACTTT.

CDR3 sequence: CASSIGGQLNNEQFF. The CDR3 coding sequence is TGCGCCAGCAGCATAGGAGGACAGCTAAACAATGAGCAGTTCTTC. The chain employs TRBV5-1 and TRBJ2-1; a weak D match, TRBD1 (6 bases). CDR3 length equals 15 residues. CDR1 SGHRS and CDR2 YFSETQ come from the germline V gene. V dropped 4 bases and J dropped 5 bases, with 16 bases sitting between them.

CDR3 DNA: TGTGCCAGCTCACCGATCCTAGCGGGGGATCTATACAATGAGCAGTTCTTC. Protein: CASSPILAGDLYNEQFF. V and J are TRBV18 and TRBJ2-1, with TRBD2 identical over 10 bases. Trimming took 3 bases from V and 4 from J; bases not matched to a gene: 9. Germline V lookup: CDR1 KGHSH, CDR2 LQKENI. The CDR3 extends over 17 amino acids. Looking up the rest from reference TRBV18 and TRBJ2-1 gives the full variable domain: NAGVMQNPRHLVRRRGQEARLRCSPMKGHSHVYWYRQLPEEGLKFMVYLQKENIIDESGMPKERFSAEFPKEGPSILRIQQVVRGDSAAYFCASSPILAGDLYNEQFFGPGTRLTVL.

V and J are TRBV28 and TRBJ2-5; 14 bases line up with TRBD2. Germline-derived CDR1 and CDR2 are MDHEN and SYDVKM. This CDR3 contains 17 residues. After removal of 2 bases from V and 5 bases from J, the junction contained 7 bases not matched to a gene. The CDR3 region is CASSLETSGRARETQYF. The CDR3 region has the DNA TGTGCCAGCAGTTTAGAGACTAGCGGGAGGGCAAGGGAGACCCAGTACTTC.

V is TRBV9 and J is TRBJ1-4, with 7 bases aligning to TRBD1. CDR3 length equals 15 residues. The trim removed 2 bases at V and 2 bases at J, leaving 3 bases unmatched. Germline V CDR1 and CDR2: SGDLS, YYNGEE. CDR3 DNA sequence: TGTGCCAGCAGCGTGAGGGGGCAGACTAATGAAAAACTGTTTTTT. This sequence encodes CASSVRGQTNEKLFF.